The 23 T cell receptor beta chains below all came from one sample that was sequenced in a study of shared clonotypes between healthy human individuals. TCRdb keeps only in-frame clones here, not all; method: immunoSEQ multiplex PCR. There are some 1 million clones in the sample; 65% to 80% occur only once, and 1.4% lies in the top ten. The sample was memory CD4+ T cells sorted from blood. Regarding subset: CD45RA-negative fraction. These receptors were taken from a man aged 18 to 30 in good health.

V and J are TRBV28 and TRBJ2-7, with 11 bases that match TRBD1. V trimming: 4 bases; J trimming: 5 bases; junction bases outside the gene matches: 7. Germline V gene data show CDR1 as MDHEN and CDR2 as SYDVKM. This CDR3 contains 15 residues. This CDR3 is CASSYTGQGADEQYF. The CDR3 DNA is TGTGCCAGCAGTTACACCGGACAGGGGGCAGACGAGCAGTACTTC.

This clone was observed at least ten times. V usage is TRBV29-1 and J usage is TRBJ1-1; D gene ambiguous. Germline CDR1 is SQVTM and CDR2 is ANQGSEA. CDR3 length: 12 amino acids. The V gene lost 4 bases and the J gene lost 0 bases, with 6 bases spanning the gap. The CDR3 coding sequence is TGCAGCGTTGGAGAGATGAACACTGAAGCTTTCTTT. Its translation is CSVGEMNTEAFF.

The CDR3 loop is CASQTAEWVNTEAFF. Here the CDR3 DNA reads TGTGCCAGCCAGACGGCGGAGTGGGTGAACACTGAAGCTTTCTTT. The rearrangement links TRBV7-8 to TRBJ1-1; D remains ambiguous. In germline, CDR1 is SGHVS, CDR2 FQNEAQ. The CDR3 consists of 15 residues. V was cut by 8 bases and J by 0 bases, with 16 bases left in between.

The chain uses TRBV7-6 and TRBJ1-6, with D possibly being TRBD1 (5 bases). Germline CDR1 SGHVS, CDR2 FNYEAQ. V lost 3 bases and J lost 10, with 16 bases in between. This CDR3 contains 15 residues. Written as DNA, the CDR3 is TGTGCCAGCAGCTTTCAGGGCAGTAACGGATCACCCCTCCACTTT. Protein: CASSFQGSNGSPLHF.

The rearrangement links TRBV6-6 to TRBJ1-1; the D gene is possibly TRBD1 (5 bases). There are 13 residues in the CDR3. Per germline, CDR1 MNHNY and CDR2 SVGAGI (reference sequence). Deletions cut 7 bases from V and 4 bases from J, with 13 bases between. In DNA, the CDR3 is TGTGCCAGCAACCGGGGACGGATCACTGAAGCTTTCTTT. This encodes CASNRGRITEAFF.

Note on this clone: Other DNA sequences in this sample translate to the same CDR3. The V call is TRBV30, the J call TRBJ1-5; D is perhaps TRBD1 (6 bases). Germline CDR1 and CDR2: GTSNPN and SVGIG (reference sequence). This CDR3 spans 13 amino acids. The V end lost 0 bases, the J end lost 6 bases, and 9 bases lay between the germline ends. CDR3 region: CAWSVQGGQPQHF. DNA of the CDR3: TGTGCCTGGAGTGTACAGGGCGGTCAGCCCCAGCATTTT. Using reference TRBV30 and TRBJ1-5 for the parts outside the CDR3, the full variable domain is SQTIHQWPATLVQPVGSPLSLECTVEGTSNPNLYWYRQAAGRGLQLLFYSVGIGQISSEVPQNLSASRPQDRQFILSSKKLLLSDSGFYLCAWSVQGGQPQHFGDGTRLSIL.

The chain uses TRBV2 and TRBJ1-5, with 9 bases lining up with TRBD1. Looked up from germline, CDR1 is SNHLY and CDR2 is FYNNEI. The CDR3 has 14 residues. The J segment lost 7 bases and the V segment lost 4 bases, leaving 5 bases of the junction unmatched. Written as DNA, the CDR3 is TGTGCCAGCAGTGGCGGACAGGGGACGCAGCCCCAGCATTTT. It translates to CASSGGQGTQPQHF.

As DNA, the CDR3 is TGTGCCAGCAGGACTAGCGGGGGCGCGGAGACCCAGTACTTC. It codes for CASRTSGGAETQYF. V and J are TRBV6-5 and TRBJ2-5; 12 nucleotides agree with TRBD2. The CDR3 length is 14 residues. Germline V CDR1 and CDR2: MNHEY, SVGAGI. The trim removed 6 bases at V and 5 bases at J, leaving 4 bases unmatched.

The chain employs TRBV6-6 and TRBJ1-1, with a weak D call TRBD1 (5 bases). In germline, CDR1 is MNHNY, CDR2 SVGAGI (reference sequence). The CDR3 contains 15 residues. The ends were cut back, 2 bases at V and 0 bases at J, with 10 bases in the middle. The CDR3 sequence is CASSYRTSVNTEAFF. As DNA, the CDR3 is TGTGCCAGCAGTTACCGGACATCGGTGAACACTGAAGCTTTCTTT.

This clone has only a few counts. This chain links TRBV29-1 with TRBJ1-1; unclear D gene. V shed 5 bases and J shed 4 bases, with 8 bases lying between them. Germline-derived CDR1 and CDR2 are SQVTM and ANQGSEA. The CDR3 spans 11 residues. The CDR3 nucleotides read TGCAGCGTTTCAACGAGCACTGAAGCTTTCTTT. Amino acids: CSVSTSTEAFF.

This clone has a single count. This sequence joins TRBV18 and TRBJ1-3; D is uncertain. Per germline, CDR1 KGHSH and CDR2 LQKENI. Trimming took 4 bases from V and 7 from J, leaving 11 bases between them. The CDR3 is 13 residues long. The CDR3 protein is CASSLPAGNTIYF. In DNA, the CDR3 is TGTGCCAGCTCACTTCCTGCGGGCAACACCATATATTTT.

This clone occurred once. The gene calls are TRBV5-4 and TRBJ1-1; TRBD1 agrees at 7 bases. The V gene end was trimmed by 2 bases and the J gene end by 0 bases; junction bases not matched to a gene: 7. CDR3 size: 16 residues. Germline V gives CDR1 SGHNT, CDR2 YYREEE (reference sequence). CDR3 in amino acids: CASSLLQGLLNTEAFF. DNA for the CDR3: TGTGCCAGCAGCTTATTACAGGGGCTCCTGAACACTGAAGCTTTCTTT.

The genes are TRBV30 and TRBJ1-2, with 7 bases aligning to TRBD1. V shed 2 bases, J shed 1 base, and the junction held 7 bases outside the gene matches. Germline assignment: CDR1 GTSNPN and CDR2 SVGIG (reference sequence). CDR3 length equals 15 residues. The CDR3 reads CAWSRGQAINYGYTF. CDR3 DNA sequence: TGTGCCTGGAGTCGTGGACAGGCTATTAACTATGGCTACACCTTC.

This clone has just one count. The CDR3 is CAWSRNRDWNDEQFF. The CDR3 DNA is TGTGCCTGGAGTCGAAATCGGGACTGGAACGATGAGCAGTTCTTC. The rearrangement joins TRBV30 to TRBJ2-1; weak D call: TRBD2 (6 bases). CDR1 is GTSNPN and CDR2 is SVGIG in the germline V gene (reference sequence). This CDR3 is built from 15 residues. Trimming pared 2 bases from V and 8 bases from J, leaving 19 bases between.

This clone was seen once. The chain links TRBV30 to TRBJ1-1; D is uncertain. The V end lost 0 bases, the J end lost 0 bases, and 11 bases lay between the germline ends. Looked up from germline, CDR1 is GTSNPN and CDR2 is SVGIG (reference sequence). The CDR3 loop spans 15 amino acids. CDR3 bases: TGTGCCTGGAGTGTCGGAGGGCAGATGAACACTGAAGCTTTCTTT. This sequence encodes CAWSVGGQMNTEAFF.

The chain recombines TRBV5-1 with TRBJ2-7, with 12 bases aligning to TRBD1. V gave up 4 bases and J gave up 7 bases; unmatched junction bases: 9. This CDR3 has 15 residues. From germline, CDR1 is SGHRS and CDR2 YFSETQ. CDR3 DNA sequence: TGCGCCAGCAGCCAGCCGGGACAGGGGGCGTGGGAGCAGTACTTC. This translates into CASSQPGQGAWEQYF.

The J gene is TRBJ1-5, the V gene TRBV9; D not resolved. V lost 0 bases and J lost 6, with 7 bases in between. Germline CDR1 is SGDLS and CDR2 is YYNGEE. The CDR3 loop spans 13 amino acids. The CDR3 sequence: CASSVDPGQPQHF. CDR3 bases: TGTGCCAGCAGCGTAGATCCGGGTCAGCCCCAGCATTTT. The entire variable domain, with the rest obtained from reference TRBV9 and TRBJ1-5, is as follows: DSGVTQTPKHLITATGQRVTLRCSPRSGDLSVYWYQQSLDQGLQFLIQYYNGEERAKGNILERFSAQQFPDLHSELNLSSLELGDSALYFCASSVDPGQPQHFGDGTRLSIL.

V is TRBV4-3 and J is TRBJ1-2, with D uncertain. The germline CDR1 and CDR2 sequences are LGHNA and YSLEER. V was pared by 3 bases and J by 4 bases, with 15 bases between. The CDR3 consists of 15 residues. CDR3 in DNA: TGCGCCAGCAGCCAGGGGAGCCCGGTCGCCTATGGCTACACCTTC. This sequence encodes CASSQGSPVAYGYTF.

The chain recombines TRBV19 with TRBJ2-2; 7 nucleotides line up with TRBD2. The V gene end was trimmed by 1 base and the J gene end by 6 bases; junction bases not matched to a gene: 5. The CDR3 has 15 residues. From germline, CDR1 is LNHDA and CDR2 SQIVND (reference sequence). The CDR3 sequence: CASSIGAGDPGELFF. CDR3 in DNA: TGTGCCAGTAGTATAGGGGCGGGAGATCCCGGGGAGCTGTTTTTT.

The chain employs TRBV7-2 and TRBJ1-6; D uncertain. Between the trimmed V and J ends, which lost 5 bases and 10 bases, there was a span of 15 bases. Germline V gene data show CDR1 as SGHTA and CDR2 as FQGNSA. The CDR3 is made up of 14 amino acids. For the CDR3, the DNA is TGTGCCAGCAGCACCACACGAGGCGGGTCACCCCTCCACTTT. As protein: CASSTTRGGSPLHF.

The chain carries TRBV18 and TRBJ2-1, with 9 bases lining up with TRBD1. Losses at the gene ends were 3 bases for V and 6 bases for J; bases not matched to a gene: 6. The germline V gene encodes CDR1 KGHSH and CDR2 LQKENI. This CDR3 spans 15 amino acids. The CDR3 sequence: CASSPPQGAFNEQFF. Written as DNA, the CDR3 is TGTGCCAGCTCACCCCCACAGGGGGCGTTCAATGAGCAGTTCTTC.

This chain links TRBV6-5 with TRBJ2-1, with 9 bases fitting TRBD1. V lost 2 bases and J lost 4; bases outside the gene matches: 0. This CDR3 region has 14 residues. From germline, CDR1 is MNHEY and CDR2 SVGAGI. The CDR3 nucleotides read TGTGCCAGCAGTTACGGACAGGGGTACAATGAGCAGTTCTTC. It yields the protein CASSYGQGYNEQFF.

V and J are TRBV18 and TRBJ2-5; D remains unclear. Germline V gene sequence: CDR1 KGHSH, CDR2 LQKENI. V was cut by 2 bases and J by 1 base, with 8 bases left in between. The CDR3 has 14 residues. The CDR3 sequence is CASSPGTFQETQYF. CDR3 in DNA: TGTGCCAGCTCACCAGGTACCTTCCAAGAGACCCAGTACTTC.